These 16 T cell receptor beta chains came from one sample sequenced in a study of blood T cell repertoires in COVID-19. Profiling relied on immunoSEQ multiplex PCR, and the TCRdb table lists in-frame clones only, not all of them. The sample contains around 400,000 clones, 70% to 90% of which appear only once. Sequenced input: peripheral blood. The origin of the receptors is a woman aged 55-70 years with COVID-19, enrolled during active disease.

The V call is TRBV6-5, the J call TRBJ1-1; 7 nucleotides align to TRBD1. The CDR3 is made up of 15 amino acids. The V gene's germline CDR1 is MNHEY and CDR2 SVGAGI. J gave up 7 bases and V 0 bases, and 8 bases lay outside the gene matches. The CDR3 region is CASSYSVGTAGEAFF. DNA for the CDR3: TGTGCCAGCAGTTACTCCGTTGGGACAGCCGGTGAAGCTTTCTTT.

This chain joins TRBV6-5 and TRBJ2-6, with D possibly TRBD2 on 5 matching bases. CDR1 and CDR2 (germline): MNHEY, SVGAGI. V was pared by 10 bases and J by 8 bases, with 21 bases between. CDR3 size: 15 residues. As DNA, the CDR3 is TGTGCCACCGGAGGATTGGGCTCGTGGTCCAACGTCCTGACTTTC. It is translated as CATGGLGSWSNVLTF.

This chain joins TRBV3-1 (or the pseudogene TRBV3-2) and TRBJ1-2, with TRBD1 matching 9 bases. V lost 3 bases, J lost 7 bases, and 3 bases stayed unmatched. The CDR3 sequence is 13 residues long. Germline V gene lookup returns CDR1 LGHDT and CDR2 YNNKEL (reference sequence). The CDR3 spells CASSQGQGGGYTF. CDR3 nucleotide sequence: TGTGCCAGCAGCCAGGGACAGGGTGGTGGCTACACCTTC.

The chain links TRBV5-1 to TRBJ1-2, with 7 bases aligning to TRBD1. The CDR3 extends over 17 amino acids. Germline V CDR1 and CDR2: SGHRS, YFSETQ. With V trimmed by 0 bases and J by 6 bases, 14 bases remained unmatched. CDR3 residues: CASSLDSRGLKRDGYTF. The CDR3 bases are TGCGCCAGCAGCTTGGACTCAAGGGGGCTGAAAAGGGATGGCTACACCTTC. The variable domain in full, completed from reference TRBV5-1 and TRBJ1-2, reads KAGVTQTPRYLIKTRGQQVTLSCSPISGHRSVSWYQQTPGQGLQFLFEYFSETQRNKGNFPGRFSGRQFSNSRSEMNVSTLELGDSALYLCASSLDSRGLKRDGYTFGSGTRLTVV.

The chain joins TRBV5-1 to TRBJ1-1; 8 bases map to TRBD1. V shed 0 bases and J 0 bases; nucleotides not matched to a gene: 4. Germline V lookup: CDR1 SGHRS, CDR2 YFSETQ. CDR3 length: 16 residues. CDR3 loop: CASSLVAGGLNTEAFF. The CDR3 DNA reads as TGCGCCAGCAGCTTGGTAGCAGGGGGCCTGAACACTGAAGCTTTCTTT.

V and J are TRBV4-2 and TRBJ2-1; 10 bases align to TRBD1. V dropped 2 bases and J dropped 7; count of bases not matched to a gene: 11. Germline V gene data show CDR1 as LGHNA and CDR2 as YNFKEQ. The CDR3 is 17 residues long. The CDR3 region is CASSQYTRQGAMNEQFF. Written as DNA, the CDR3 is TGTGCCAGCAGCCAATATACCCGACAGGGGGCTATGAATGAGCAGTTCTTC.

This clone was seen a few times. This chain joins TRBV28 and TRBJ1-1; 7 nucleotides match TRBD1. The germline gives CDR1 MDHEN, CDR2 SYDVKM. The CDR3 runs 14 residues. With 6 bases clipped from V and 0 bases from J, the junction kept 4 bases outside the gene matches. The CDR3 DNA is TGTGCCAGCAGGTCCGGGACAGTGAACACTGAAGCTTTCTTT. Amino acids: CASRSGTVNTEAFF. The full variable domain, with the rest looked up from reference TRBV28 and TRBJ1-1, is DVKVTQSSRYLVKRTGEKVFLECVQDMDHENMFWYRQDPGLGLRLIYFSYDVKMKEKGDIPEGYSVSREKKERFSLILESASTNQTSMYLCASRSGTVNTEAFFGQGTRLTVV.

V and J are TRBV28 and TRBJ2-3, with TRBD1 as a possible D gene (5 bases). The CDR3 extends over 13 amino acids. The V and J ends lost 8 bases and 1 base respectively, with 10 bases between them. The V gene's germline CDR1 is MDHEN and CDR2 SYDVKM. This CDR3 is CASLLGGTDTQYF. The CDR3 bases are TGTGCCAGCCTCTTAGGGGGCACAGATACGCAGTATTTT.

A single count supports this clone. The chain recombines TRBV2 with TRBJ2-6, with D tentatively TRBD1 (5 bases). The CDR3 extends over 15 amino acids. V was trimmed by 7 bases and J by 2 bases, leaving 12 bases between them. Per germline, CDR1 SNHLY and CDR2 FYNNEI. Here the CDR3 DNA reads TGTGCCAGCAAACAGGAAGGGGCTGGGGCCAACGTCCTGACTTTC. As protein: CASKQEGAGANVLTF.

There are a few counts of this clone. CDR3 nucleotides: TGTGCCAGCAGCTTAAGCGGACAGGTCTACGAGCAGTACTTC. This translates into CASSLSGQVYEQYF. The genes are TRBV11-3 and TRBJ2-7, with 7 nucleotides matching TRBD1. This CDR3 spans 14 amino acids. CDR1 SGHNT and CDR2 YENEEA come from the germline V gene. The V and J ends lost 2 bases and 3 bases, in that order; junction bases with no gene match: 4.

This clone was observed a few times. The chain couples TRBV28 to TRBJ1-1, with 9 bases identical to TRBD1. In germline, CDR1 is MDHEN, CDR2 SYDVKM. The V and J ends lost 2 bases and 5 bases, in that order; junction bases with no gene match: 9. CDR3 length: 16 residues. CDR3 residues: CASSLTAQGASTEAFF. In DNA, the CDR3 is TGTGCCAGCAGTTTAACGGCACAGGGGGCGAGTACTGAAGCTTTCTTT.

The rearrangement uses TRBV27 and TRBJ1-5; TRBD1 matches 7 bases. The CDR3 has 16 amino acids. Germline CDR1 and CDR2: MNHEY and SMNVEV (reference sequence). Trimming at V came to 6 bases and at J to 2 bases, leaving 10 bases not matched to a gene. CDR3 nucleotide sequence: TGTGCCAGCAGCCGACAGGGTAAAGGGGGCAATCAGCCCCAGCATTTT. This encodes CASSRQGKGGNQPQHF.

This clone was observed a single time. J is TRBJ2-1 and V is TRBV11-2; TRBD1 matches 12 bases. Germline V gene sequence: CDR1 SGHAT, CDR2 FQNNGV. The length of the CDR3 is 19 residues. Unmatched junction bases numbered 24, after V lost 6 bases and J lost 12 bases. The CDR3 loop reads CASRGGTGGIVRGHIGQFF. The DNA of the CDR3 is TGTGCCAGCAGGGGAGGGACAGGGGGCATCGTTCGCGGGCATATAGGGCAGTTCTTC.

The chain combines TRBV6-5 with TRBJ1-3; the D is unclear. This CDR3 has 12 amino acids. With 5 bases removed from V and 9 bases from J, the gap between germline ends came to 11 bases. Germline CDR1 MNHEY, CDR2 SVGAGI. Written as DNA, the CDR3 is TGTGCCAGCAGTCCCGGGGTCCGCACCATATATTTT. Translated: CASSPGVRTIYF.

The V gene is TRBV5-1, the J gene TRBJ2-7; the match to TRBD1 covers 9 bases. The CDR3 has 14 amino acids. The germline V gene has CDR1 SGHRS and CDR2 YFSETQ. V was clipped by 4 bases and J by 4 bases; unmatched bases: 6. The CDR3 DNA follows: TGCGCCAGCAGCGGTTCGGGACAGGGATACGAGCAGTACTTC. Amino acid sequence: CASSGSGQGYEQYF.

The V call is TRBV20-1, the J call TRBJ2-1; TRBD2 aligns across 12 bases. The CDR3 totals 17 residues. Trimming cost V 3 bases and J 2 bases; bases outside gene matches: 8. Germline V CDR1 and CDR2: DFQATT, SNEGSKA (reference sequence). CDR3 sequence: CSASNLAGGLAYNEQFF. Here the CDR3 DNA reads TGCAGTGCTAGTAATCTAGCGGGGGGGCTGGCCTACAATGAGCAGTTCTTC.